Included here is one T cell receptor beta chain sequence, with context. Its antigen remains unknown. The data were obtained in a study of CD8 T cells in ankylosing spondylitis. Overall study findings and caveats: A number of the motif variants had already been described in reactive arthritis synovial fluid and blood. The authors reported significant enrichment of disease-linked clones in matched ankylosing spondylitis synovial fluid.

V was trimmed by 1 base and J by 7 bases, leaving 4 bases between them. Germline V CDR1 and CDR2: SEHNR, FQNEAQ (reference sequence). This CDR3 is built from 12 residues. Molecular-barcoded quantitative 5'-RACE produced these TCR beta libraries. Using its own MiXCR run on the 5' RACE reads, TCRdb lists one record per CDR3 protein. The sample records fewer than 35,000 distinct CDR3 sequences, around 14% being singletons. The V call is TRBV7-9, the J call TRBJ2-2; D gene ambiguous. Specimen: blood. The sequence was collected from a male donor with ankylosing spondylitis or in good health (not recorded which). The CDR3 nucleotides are TGTGCCAGCAGCTTAGTGGTCGGGGAGCTGTTTTTT. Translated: CASSLVVGELFF.